These T cell receptor beta chains were read from a single sample in a study of T cells in Graves' hyperthyroidism and ophthalmopathy. TCRdb recomputed calls from the multiplex PCR reads with MiXCR, one row per CDR3 protein. The table has some 490,000 distinct CDR3 sequences, around 15% seen once. The sequenced sample was blood. These receptors were collected from a woman aged 30 to 39 with Graves' ophthalmopathy. Both conserved end residues are part of each CDR3. The D gene is left open where the match is weak. Clone size, where shown, is once, few, many, or a class for clones that have expanded.

DNA: TGTGCCAGCAGTAACCCCTCCGAGGGATACGAGCAGTACTTC
CDR3: CASSNPSEGYEQYF
D: -
V: TRBV27
J: TRBJ2-7
size: many

DNA: TGCGCCAGCAGCCAAGATGTCACAGGCACCTCTGGGGCCAACGTCCTGACTTTC
CDR3: CASSQDVTGTSGANVLTF
D: -
V: TRBV4-3
J: TRBJ2-6
size: -

DNA: TGTGCTAGCAGCCGACAGGGGCCCCCCATCCAAGAGACCCAGTACTTC
CDR3: CASSRQGPPIQETQYF
D: TRBD1
V: TRBV7-7
J: TRBJ2-5
size: many

DNA: TGCAGTGCTTCAGAAGAAAGGGTTAAGGAGACCCAGTACTTC
CDR3: CSASEERVKETQYF
D: -
V: TRBV20-1
J: TRBJ2-5
size: -

DNA: TGTGCCAGCTCACCGGACAGGGGGCCTCTTTTAGCCAAAAACATTCAGTACTTC
CDR3: CASSPDRGPLLAKNIQYF
D: TRBD1
V: TRBV18
J: TRBJ2-4
size: -

DNA: TGCGCCAGCAGCTCCTTAGCGGGAGTCCCCTACAATGAGCAGTTCTTC
CDR3: CASSSLAGVPYNEQFF
D: TRBD2
V: TRBV5-1
J: TRBJ2-1
size: -

DNA: TGTGCCAGCAGCCAAGATTCAGCGGGAGGGCCGAGTGAGCAGTTCTTC
CDR3: CASSQDSAGGPSEQFF
D: TRBD2
V: TRBV7-2
J: TRBJ2-1
size: -

DNA: TGTGCCAGCGACAGAAATTTCACAGATACGCAGTATTTT
CDR3: CASDRNFTDTQYF
D: -
V: TRBV11-3
J: TRBJ2-3
size: few

DNA: TGTGCCAGCAGCCGATCCTGGCAGGGCGCGAATGAAGCTTTCTTT
CDR3: CASSRSWQGANEAFF
D: -
V: TRBV28
J: TRBJ1-1
size: many

DNA: TGTGCCAGCGCGGGGGGGTCTACCTACGAGCAGTACTTC
CDR3: CASAGGSTYEQYF
D: TRBD2
V: TRBV28
J: TRBJ2-7
size: few

DNA: TGTGCCAGCAGTTTTTCATACGAGCAGCCCCAGCATTTT
CDR3: CASSFSYEQPQHF
D: -
V: TRBV12-3/TRBV12-4
J: TRBJ1-5
size: -

DNA: TGTGCCAGCAGCCCCCGAGGGAGATCAAACATTCAGTACTTC
CDR3: CASSPRGRSNIQYF
D: -
V: TRBV11-1
J: TRBJ2-4
size: many